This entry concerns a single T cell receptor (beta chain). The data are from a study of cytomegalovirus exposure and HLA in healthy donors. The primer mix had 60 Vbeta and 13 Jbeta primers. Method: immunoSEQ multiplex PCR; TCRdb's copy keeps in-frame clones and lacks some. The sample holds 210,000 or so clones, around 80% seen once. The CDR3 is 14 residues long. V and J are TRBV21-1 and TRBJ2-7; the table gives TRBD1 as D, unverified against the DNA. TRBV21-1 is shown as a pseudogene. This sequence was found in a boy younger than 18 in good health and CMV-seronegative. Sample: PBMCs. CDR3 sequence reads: CASSWDRGLGEQYF. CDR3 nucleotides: TGTGCCAGCAGCTGGGACAGGGGGCTGGGCGAGCAGTACTTC.